This T cell receptor beta chain was recovered during a study of PD-1 blockade in mismatch repair-deficient tumors. Overall study: Patients had 12 mismatch repair-deficient cancer types, all previously treated and progressing.

Time point noted: approximately ten-day in vitro stimulation with candidate neoantigen peptide 6. Every patient had mismatch repair deficiency by PCR or immunohistochemistry. About this clone itself: What it binds is not known.

The CDR3 has 16 residues. Germline lookup yields CDR1 LGHNA and CDR2 YNFKEQ. Trimming took 1 base from V and 0 from J; bases not matched to a gene: 3. Assay used: immunoSEQ multiplex PCR; TCRdb lists only in-frame clones, some missing. Here the sample spans roughly 14,000 clones, about 88% being singletons. This chain links TRBV4-2 with TRBJ2-4; 7 bases are a match to TRBD2. The TCR comes from an adult with mismatch repair-deficient cancer. Sequencing was performed on cells cultured in vitro, taken from a patient treated with pembrolizumab. The CDR3 loop is CASSQVSGIAKNIQYF. The CDR3, as DNA: TGTGCCAGCAGCCAAGTGAGCGGGATAGCCAAAAACATTCAGTACTTC.